This TCR beta chain was identified during a study of regulatory T cells in long-lasting Graves disease. Time point described: newly diagnosed GD, antithyroid drugs for less than 3 months. Researchers made the TCR library from RNA that was extracted from PBMCs. Study results and limitations: Patients whose Graves' disease persisted exhibited lower TCR diversity than those newly diagnosed.

Per the germline V gene, CDR1 is DFQATT and CDR2 is SNEGSKA (reference sequence). The CDR3 contains 13 residues. V was cut by 1 base and J by 2 bases, with 6 bases left in between. CDR3 regions were amplified by Arm-PCR using iRepertoire HTBI primers to build TCR beta libraries. TCRdb called the multiplex PCR reads again in MiXCR, with one record for every CDR3 protein. The table records roughly 320,000 distinct CDR3 sequences, around 15% of them present only once. A remark on this clonotype: Its matching antigen is unknown. The conserved final phenylalanine or tryptophan is absent from the CDR3, which likely points to a read error.

Another study also made use of these data, one on T cells in Graves' hyperthyroidism and ophthalmopathy. According to that study: Exclusions: uncontrolled infection, other autoimmune disease, pregnancy, lactation.

The clonotype was recovered from a man between 40 and 49 years old with Graves disease. Here the sequenced sample was peripheral blood mononuclear cells (PBMCs), taken at new diagnosis, from a patient treated with antithyroid drugs. This sequence joins TRBV20-1 and TRBJ1-5; the D gene is possibly TRBD1 (6 bases). CDR3 sequence: CSARAGGNQPQHV. The CDR3 nucleotides read TGCAGTGCTAGAGCAGGGGGCAATCAGCCCCAGCATGTT.